The 25 T cell receptor beta chains below were found in one sample sequenced in a study of CD8+CD57+ T cells in acquired aplastic anemia. TCR beta VDJ and CDR3 profiling used genomic DNA as template. Using its own MiXCR run on the reads, TCRdb lists one record per CDR3 protein. The sample records 220,000 or so distinct CDR3 sequences, over 55% being singletons. Selection for sequencing was limited to patients who had shown CD8+CD57+ cell expansion by flow cytometry. Material: sorted CD4+, CD8+, or CD8+CD57+ T cells (not recorded which) from PBMCs. The receptors derive from a human donor with aplastic anemia.

The chain combines TRBV5-1 with TRBJ1-1; D is possibly TRBD1 (6 bases). V lost 3 bases and J lost 6, with 15 bases in between. Germline assignment: CDR1 SGHRS and CDR2 YFSETQ. This CDR3 has 14 amino acids. The CDR3 loop reads CASSSSSGGAEAFF. The DNA of the CDR3 is TGCGCCAGCAGCTCATCCTCGGGGGGCGCTGAAGCTTTCTTT.

The chain has TRBV29-1 and TRBJ2-3; tentative D call: TRBD1 (6 bases). Trimming removed 1 base from V and 4 bases from J, with 9 bases in between. CDR3 length: 13 residues. Germline CDR1 and CDR2: SQVTM and ANQGSEA. CDR3 amino acids: CSVEGGGADTQYF. The CDR3, as DNA: TGCAGCGTTGAAGGAGGGGGTGCAGATACGCAGTATTTT.

The J gene is TRBJ2-5, the V gene TRBV19; TRBD2 is a possible D gene (6 bases). CDR1 and CDR2 (germline): LNHDA, SQIVND (reference sequence). V was pared by 8 bases and J by 9 bases, with 19 bases between. This CDR3 is 13 amino acids long. The CDR3 nucleotides read TGTGCCAGTGGATCAAGGGGATGGGAGGCCCAGTACTTC. Amino acids: CASGSRGWEAQYF.

Ten or more counts support this clonotype. In nucleotides, the CDR3 is TGTGCCAGCAGTATGGGAGTTGGATCCGACAGTGGGAGCTACGAGCAGTACTTC. Translation gives CASSMGVGSDSGSYEQYF. The rearrangement joins TRBV25-1 to TRBJ2-7; TRBD1 or TRBD2 may be the D gene (5 bases each). The V end lost 5 bases, the J end lost 3 bases, and 26 bases lay between the germline ends. This CDR3 contains 18 residues. Germline V gives CDR1 MGHDK, CDR2 SYGVNS.

The gene calls are TRBV2 and TRBJ2-2; 9 nucleotides align to TRBD1. J lost 4 bases, V lost 2 bases, and 5 bases had no gene match. Germline CDR1 and CDR2: SNHLY and FYNNEI. The CDR3 is 16 amino acids. CDR3 sequence reads: CASSERGTGSTGELFF. DNA of the CDR3: TGTGCCAGCAGTGAAAGGGGGACAGGGTCCACCGGGGAGCTGTTTTTT. The full variable domain, completed using reference TRBV2 and TRBJ2-2, is EPEVTQTPSHQVTQMGQEVILRCVPISNHLYFYWYRQILGQKVEFLVSFYNNEISEKSEIFDDQFSVERPDGSNFTLKIRSTKLEDSAMYFCASSERGTGSTGELFFGEGSRLTVL.

For this clonotype: A read error may produce the germline difference seen at one junction end. V and J are TRBV7-9 and TRBJ2-1; D may be TRBD1 (5 bases). Germline CDR1 and CDR2: SEHNR and FQNEAQ (reference sequence). The CDR3 extends over 16 amino acids. The CDR3: CASSLYLGQGRDEQLF. DNA for the CDR3: TGTGCCAGCAGCTTATATCTTGGGCAGGGTAGAGATGAGCAGCTCTTC.

Details on this clonotype: One end of the junction does not line up with germline, which may come from a read error. The chain is built from TRBV20-1 and TRBJ2-7; 14 positions match TRBD2. Per germline, CDR1 DFQATT and CDR2 SNEGSKA (reference sequence). The CDR3 contains 12 residues. CDR3 coding DNA: TGCAGTGCTGCGGGACTAGCGGGGGCCTCCAACTTC. Protein product: CSAAGLAGASNF.

In the case of this clonotype: Just one base apart from a much larger clone, this may be a read error. The rearrangement links TRBV5-6 to TRBJ1-1; D gene unclear. This CDR3 has 12 amino acids. Trimming cost V 4 bases and J 0 bases, with 4 bases left between them. CDR1 and CDR2 from the germline V gene are SGHDT and YYEEEE. In DNA, the CDR3 is TGTGCCAGCAGCGTGATGAACACTGAAGCTTTCTTT. Its protein product is CASSVMNTEAFF. Using reference TRBV5-6 and TRBJ1-1 for the parts outside the CDR3, the full variable domain is DAGVTQSPTHLIKTRGQQVTLRCSPKSGHDTVSWYQQALGQGPQFIFQYYEEEERQRGNFPDRFSGHQFPNYSSELNVNALLLGDSALYLCASSVMNTEAFFGQGTRLTVV.

This chain links TRBV4-3 with TRBJ1-6; no clear D. Germline V CDR1 and CDR2: LGHNA, YSLEER. The CDR3 extends over 16 amino acids. Trimming cost V 4 bases and J 10 bases, with 20 bases left between them. The CDR3 loop is CASSRAADRLGSPLHF. The DNA of the CDR3 is TGCGCCAGCAGCCGAGCGGCAGACCGCTTGGGATCACCCCTCCACTTT.

The chain employs TRBV2 and TRBJ2-7, with D tentatively TRBD1 or TRBD2 (5 bases each). The CDR3 is 15 residues long. Germline loops: CDR1 SNHLY, CDR2 FYNNEI. The V gene lost 8 bases and the J gene lost 2 bases, with 19 bases spanning the gap. The CDR3 nucleotides read TGTGCCAGCTCAGACCCGGGACGTGCCACCTACGAGCAGTACTTC. Protein: CASSDPGRATYEQYF.

This chain joins TRBV7-2 and TRBJ1-6; TRBD1 is a possible D gene (6 bases). V was trimmed by 4 bases and J by 0 bases, leaving 16 bases between them. The CDR3 loop spans 18 amino acids. Germline V gene sequence: CDR1 SGHTA, CDR2 FQGNSA. The DNA of the CDR3 is TGTGCCAGCAGCTCCAGGGGATCTGAGAGCTCCTATAATTCACCCCTCCACTTT. Its protein is CASSSRGSESSYNSPLHF.

V is TRBV20-1 and J is TRBJ2-7; 11 nucleotides align to TRBD2. V lost 1 base, J lost 3 bases, and 14 bases stayed unmatched. From germline, CDR1 is DFQATT and CDR2 SNEGSKA (reference sequence). This CDR3 has 18 residues. The CDR3 nucleotides are TGCAGTGCTAGAGTGATGACTACGACTAGCGGGGAAAACTACGAGCAGTACTTC. This translates into CSARVMTTTSGENYEQYF.

The V and J genes are TRBV6-5 and TRBJ2-7; 12 positions match TRBD2. V lost 8 bases to trimming and J lost 4 bases; unmatched junction nucleotides: 6. Germline V lookup: CDR1 MNHEY, CDR2 SVGAGI. This CDR3 region has 14 residues. In DNA form, the CDR3 reads TGTGCCAGCGCACTAGCGGGAGGAAATTACGAGCAGTACTTC. It yields the protein CASALAGGNYEQYF.

This chain joins TRBV7-6 and TRBJ2-6; D not resolved. CDR1 and CDR2 from the germline V gene are SGHVS and FNYEAQ. CDR3 length: 16 residues. Trimming shortened V by 1 base and J by 4 bases, and 11 bases separated the two germline ends. CDR3 in DNA: TGTGCCAGCAGCTTAGATGTGGGTGGCGGGGCCAACGTCCTGACTTTC. It encodes CASSLDVGGGANVLTF.

The genes are TRBV12-3 or TRBV12-4 and TRBJ1-6; D not resolved. Deletions cut 3 bases from V and 13 bases from J, with 10 bases between. The CDR3 extends over 12 amino acids. CDR3 nucleotides: TGTGCCAGCAGTTTGAATAGTGTCCCCCTCCACTTT. Translation gives CASSLNSVPLHF.

Regarding this clonotype: One base away lies a much larger clone, so this may be a sequencing read error. Because the CDR3 is missing its conserved closing phenylalanine or tryptophan, this is likely a read error. The chain's CDR3 is CASSPLTGDLQETQYL. CDR3 DNA: TGTGCCAGCAGCCCCCTGACAGGGGATCTCCAAGAGACCCAGTACCTC. The chain employs TRBV5-4 and TRBJ2-5; TRBD1 matches at 8 bases. J was trimmed by 1 base and V by 4 bases; bases with no gene match: 9. The CDR3 has 16 residues. The germline gives CDR1 SGHNT, CDR2 YYREEE (reference sequence).

The chain links TRBV20-1 to TRBJ1-3; D remains unclear. V lost 0 bases to trimming and J lost 4 bases, with 19 bases between them. Per the germline V gene, CDR1 is DFQATT and CDR2 is SNEGSKA (reference sequence). This CDR3 comprises 17 residues. The CDR3 loop is CSARDRGSSLSGNTIYF. In nucleotides, the CDR3 is TGCAGTGCTAGAGATCGAGGGTCAAGTCTAAGCGGAAACACCATATATTTT.

The sample holds many counts of this clonotype. The chain combines TRBV2 with TRBJ2-7; TRBD1 agrees at 7 bases. Losses at the gene ends were 2 bases for V and 1 base for J; bases not matched to a gene: 2. Germline V gives CDR1 SNHLY, CDR2 FYNNEI. The CDR3 covers 14 residues. Written as DNA, the CDR3 is TGTGCCAGCAGTGAACAGGGGGTTTCCTACGAGCAGTACTTC. Translated, it gives CASSEQGVSYEQYF.

This chain connects TRBV9 to TRBJ2-3; TRBD2 aligns across 7 bases. This CDR3 region has 15 residues. Germline V gene data show CDR1 as SGDLS and CDR2 as YYNGEE. Trimming removed 2 bases from V and 1 base from J; junction bases left unmatched: 4. The CDR3 DNA follows: TGTGCCAGCAGCGTGGCGGGGGTTGGCACAGATACGCAGTATTTT. Protein: CASSVAGVGTDTQYF. Combining the CDR3 with reference TRBV9 and TRBJ2-3 gives the whole variable domain DSGVTQTPKHLITATGQRVTLRCSPRSGDLSVYWYQQSLDQGLQFLIQYYNGEERAKGNILERFSAQQFPDLHSELNLSSLELGDSALYFCASSVAGVGTDTQYFGPGTRLTVL.

The chain employs TRBV5-1 and TRBJ1-3; D gene uncertain. Germline-derived CDR1 and CDR2 are SGHRS and YFSETQ. Trimming took 0 bases from V and 0 from J, leaving 10 bases between them. The CDR3 consists of 16 residues. The CDR3 DNA reads as TGCGCCAGCAGCTTGGGGCAGCAGAGCTCTGGAAACACCATATATTTT. Protein sequence: CASSLGQQSSGNTIYF.

The V gene is TRBV28, the J gene TRBJ2-7, with D unclear. Trimming took 6 bases from V and 10 from J, leaving 10 bases between them. The germline V gene encodes CDR1 MDHEN and CDR2 SYDVKM. The CDR3 is 10 amino acids. CDR3 bases: TGTGCCAGCAGCCCTAATGGACAGTACTTC. Translation: CASSPNGQYF.

This clonotype showed up just a few times. This CDR3 reads CASSQESPGGYTF. Here the CDR3 DNA reads TGTGCCAGCAGCCAAGAGTCCCCGGGCGGCTACACCTTC. This chain connects TRBV4-2 to TRBJ1-2; the D is unclear. CDR3 length: 13 residues. The V gene lost 0 bases and the J gene lost 8 bases, with 10 bases spanning the gap. CDR1 LGHNA and CDR2 YNFKEQ come from the germline V gene.

As regards this clonotype: The germline gene is not matched at one end of the junction; a read error may be the cause. CDR3 sequence reads: CASSLAGTGEKYEQYF. The CDR3 DNA is TGTGCTAGCAGCTTAGCGGGGACAGGGGAGAAGTACGAGCAGTACTTC. The genes are TRBV7-7 and TRBJ2-7; 10 bases are a match to TRBD1. The CDR3 spans 16 residues. Germline V CDR1 and CDR2: SSHAT, FNYEAQ (reference sequence).

Only a few counts were recorded for this clonotype. This rearrangement joins TRBV29-1 to TRBJ2-2; a weak D match, TRBD1 (6 bases). V lost 5 bases and J lost 4, with 11 bases in between. This CDR3 region has 13 residues. CDR1 and CDR2 from the germline V gene are SQVTM and ANQGSEA. The CDR3 DNA reads TGCAGCGTTCTCAGGGGAAGCACCGGGGAGCTGTTTTTT. This sequence encodes CSVLRGSTGELFF.

The V gene is TRBV9, the J gene TRBJ2-3; 9 nucleotides align to TRBD2. The CDR3 consists of 15 residues. V shed 7 bases and J 3 bases; nucleotides not matched to a gene: 9. Germline V lookup: CDR1 SGDLS, CDR2 YYNGEE. CDR3 amino acids: CASQGTGLATDTQYF. DNA of the CDR3: TGTGCCAGCCAAGGGACGGGACTAGCAACAGATACGCAGTATTTT.